This entry describes one TCR beta chain. V shed 4 bases and J shed 8 bases, with 16 bases lying between them. Germline V gives CDR1 SGDLS, CDR2 YYNGEE. The CDR3 consists of 14 residues. TCRdb keeps only in-frame clones here, not all; method: immunoSEQ multiplex PCR. The sample includes 65,000 to 100,000 clones, 90% to 95% of them seen just once. The data were obtained in a study of control samples from healthy donors and cancer patients. The sequencing input was blood. The V gene is TRBV9, the J gene TRBJ2-1; D is ambiguous. The receptor was derived from a man aged 50 or older in good health. In DNA, the CDR3 is TGTGCCAGCAGCTCAGATCTAGTGGCATATGAGCAGTTCTTC. As protein: CASSSDLVAYEQFF.